The sequence of this T cell receptor (beta chain) was determined in a study of OX40 agonist ivuxolimab in advanced cancers. TCRdb's table, derived via immunoSEQ multiplex PCR, lists solely in-frame clones and lacks some. Counted here are roughly 69,000 clones, roughly 89% occurring once; the ten biggest clones make up over 4%. Trimming cost V 3 bases and J 1 base, with 7 bases left between them. Germline CDR1 MDHEN, CDR2 SYDVKM. The length of the CDR3 is 13 residues. On this clone itself: Antigen: not known.

Study outcomes and limitations: Partial responders at 0.1-3.0 mg/kg showed near-lowest clonal expansion.

This sequence joins TRBV28 and TRBJ2-7; D unclear. This clonotype was obtained from an adult with an advanced solid tumor such as melanoma, head and neck, liver or kidney cancer. The sequenced sample was CD4+ or CD8+ T cells sorted from blood, obtained in a trial of the OX40 agonist ivuxolimab. The CDR3 reads CASSLPRSYEQYF. CDR3 bases: TGTGCCAGCAGTTTGCCGAGGTCCTACGAGCAGTACTTC.